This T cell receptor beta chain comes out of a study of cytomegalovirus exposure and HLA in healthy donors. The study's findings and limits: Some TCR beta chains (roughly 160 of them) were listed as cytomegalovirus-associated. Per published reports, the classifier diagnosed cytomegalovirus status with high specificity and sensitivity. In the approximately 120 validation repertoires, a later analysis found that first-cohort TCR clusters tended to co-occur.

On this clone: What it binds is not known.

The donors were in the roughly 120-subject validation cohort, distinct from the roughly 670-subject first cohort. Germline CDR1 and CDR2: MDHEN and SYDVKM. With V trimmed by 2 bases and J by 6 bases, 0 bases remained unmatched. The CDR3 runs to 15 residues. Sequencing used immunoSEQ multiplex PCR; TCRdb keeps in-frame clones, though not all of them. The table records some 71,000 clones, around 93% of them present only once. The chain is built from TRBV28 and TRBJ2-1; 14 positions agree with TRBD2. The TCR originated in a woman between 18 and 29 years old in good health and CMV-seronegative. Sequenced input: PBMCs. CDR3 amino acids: CASSLGTSGSNEQFF. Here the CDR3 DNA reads TGTGCCAGCAGTTTAGGGACTAGCGGGAGCAATGAGCAGTTCTTC.